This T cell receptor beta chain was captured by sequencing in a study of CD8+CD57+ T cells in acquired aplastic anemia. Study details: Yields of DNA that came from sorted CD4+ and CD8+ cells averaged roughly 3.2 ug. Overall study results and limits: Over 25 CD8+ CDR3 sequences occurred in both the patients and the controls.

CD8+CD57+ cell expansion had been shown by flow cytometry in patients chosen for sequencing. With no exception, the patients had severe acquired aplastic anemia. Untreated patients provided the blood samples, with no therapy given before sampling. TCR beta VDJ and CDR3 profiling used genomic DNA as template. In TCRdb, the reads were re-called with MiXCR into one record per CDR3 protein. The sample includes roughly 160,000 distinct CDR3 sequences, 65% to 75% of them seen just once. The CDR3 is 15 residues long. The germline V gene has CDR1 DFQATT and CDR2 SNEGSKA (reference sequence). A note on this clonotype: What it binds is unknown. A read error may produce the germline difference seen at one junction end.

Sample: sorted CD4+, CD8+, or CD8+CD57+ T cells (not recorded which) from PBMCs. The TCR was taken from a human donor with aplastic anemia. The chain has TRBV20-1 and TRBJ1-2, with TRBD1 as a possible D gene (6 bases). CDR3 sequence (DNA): TGCGGTGCTACAAATCCCCGGACAGACCCCTATGGCTACACCTTC. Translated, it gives CGATNPRTDPYGYTF.